Listed below are T cell receptor beta chains from one sample, sequenced in a study of CD8+ T cells in alopecia areata. Data came from immunoSEQ multiplex PCR; TCRdb stores just in-frame clones and leaves some out. The table lists 150,000 to 200,000 clones, 55% to 75% of them singletons. The sample in question was CD4+ T cells sorted from blood, obtained at week 24, from a patient treated with tofacitinib. These receptors were taken from a human donor with alopecia areata. CDR3s include the opening cysteine and the closing phenylalanine or tryptophan. Each record gives: D gene, V gene, CDR3 length, J gene, clone size, CDR3 DNA, CDR3 protein. The D gene is left open where the match is weak. The size field is filled for only some rows; it gives once, few, many or a size class.

-	TRBV29-1	14	TRBJ1-1	-	TGCAGCGTTAATGACATGGGGGGGAACACTGAAGCTTTCTTT	CSVNDMGGNTEAFF
-	TRBV6-1	14	TRBJ2-1	few	TGTGCCAGCAAACGGGAGATAACGGGCAATGAGCAGTTCTTC	CASKREITGNEQFF
TRBD1	TRBV25-1	14	TRBJ1-2	-	TGTGCCAGCAGTGCGACAGGGTGGAACTATGGCTACACCTTC	CASSATGWNYGYTF
TRBD1	TRBV4-1	16	TRBJ1-6	-	TGCGCCAGCAGCCTTACAGGGGACCAATGGAATTCACCCCTCCACTTT	CASSLTGDQWNSPLHF
-	TRBV23-1	16	TRBJ1-6	few	TGCGCCAGCAGTCAATCGTTTCCCTCCTATAATTCACCCCTCCACTTT	CASSQSFPSYNSPLHF
TRBD1	TRBV29-1	12	TRBJ1-5	-	TGCACCCCTCGGGACAGGGATCAGCCCCAGCATTTT	CTPRDRDQPQHF
TRBD1	TRBV15	15	TRBJ2-1	-	TGTGCCACCAGCAGGAGGGGGCAGGGGGCAAATGAGCAGTTCTTC	CATSRRGQGANEQFF
-	TRBV11-2	15	TRBJ2-3	-	TGTGCCAGCAGCTTAGGCCTTGGCGTATCCGATACGCAGTATTTT	CASSLGLGVSDTQYF
TRBD2	TRBV30	18	TRBJ2-3	-	TGTGCCTGGAGTGTATTCCCCAGCGGGGGGCCCATTCGCGATACGCAGTATTTT	CAWSVFPSGGPIRDTQYF
-	TRBV11-2	11	TRBJ2-1	few	TGTGCCAGCAGCTTATACGATGAGCAGTTCTTC	CASSLYDEQFF
TRBD1	TRBV4-1	14	TRBJ2-7	few	TGCGCCAGCAGCCAACCGGGACAGACCTACGAGCAGTACTTC	CASSQPGQTYEQYF
-	TRBV30	11	TRBJ2-4	-	TGTGCCTGGATTTTGGGGGACATTCAGTACTTC	CAWILGDIQYF
-	TRBV27	14	TRBJ2-7	-	TGTGCCAGCAGGCCGGGTCCTGAATCCTACGAGCAGTACTTC	CASRPGPESYEQYF
-	TRBV7-3	13	TRBJ2-3	few	TGTGCCAGCAGCTTATCTTTCCCAGATACGCAGTATTTT	CASSLSFPDTQYF
-	TRBV19	12	TRBJ2-3	few	TGTGCCAGTAGCCGGACGACAGATACGCAGTATTTT	CASSRTTDTQYF
TRBD2	TRBV30	15	TRBJ2-7	-	TGTGCCTGGAGTAGGCTAGCGGGGGGGCCCTACGAGCAGTACTTC	CAWSRLAGGPYEQYF
-	TRBV30	14	TRBJ2-7	-	TGTGCCTGGAGTGTCGGCAGGGGTTATCGCGAGCAGTACTTC	CAWSVGRGYREQYF
-	TRBV5-6	14	TRBJ2-1	-	TGTGCCAGCAGCTTGGTAGGGGATCACAATGAGCAGTTCTTC	CASSLVGDHNEQFF
-	TRBV18	14	TRBJ2-1	few	TGTGCCAGCTCACCTTTGACAGTCTCCGGTGAGCAGTTCTTC	CASSPLTVSGEQFF
-	TRBV10-3	13	TRBJ1-5	-	TGTGCCATCAGTCGACGCGAAGATCAGCCCCAGCATTTT	CAISRREDQPQHF
-	TRBV7-2	13	TRBJ2-3	-	TGTGCCAGCACCAGACAGGTTCCAGATACGCAGTATTTT	CASTRQVPDTQYF
-	TRBV29-1	14	TRBJ2-3	-	TGCAGCGGTGTGGGATTGGGAAACACAGATACGCAGTATTTT	CSGVGLGNTDTQYF
-	TRBV5-1	14	TRBJ2-7	-	TGCGCCAGCAGCGCCCAGGGCCCGGAGTCCGAGCAGTACTTC	CASSAQGPESEQYF
-	TRBV15	11	TRBJ2-4	-	TGTGCCACCCTGAGGGGAAACATTCAGTACTTC	CATLRGNIQYF
-	TRBV30	13	TRBJ1-2	once	TGTGCCTGGAGTGCCGGCTCCGGACGTGGCTACACCTTC	CAWSAGSGRGYTF
TRBD1	TRBV28	15	TRBJ2-7	few	TGTGCCAGCAGTTTACTACAGGGGGCCTGGGACGAGCAGTACTTC	CASSLLQGAWDEQYF